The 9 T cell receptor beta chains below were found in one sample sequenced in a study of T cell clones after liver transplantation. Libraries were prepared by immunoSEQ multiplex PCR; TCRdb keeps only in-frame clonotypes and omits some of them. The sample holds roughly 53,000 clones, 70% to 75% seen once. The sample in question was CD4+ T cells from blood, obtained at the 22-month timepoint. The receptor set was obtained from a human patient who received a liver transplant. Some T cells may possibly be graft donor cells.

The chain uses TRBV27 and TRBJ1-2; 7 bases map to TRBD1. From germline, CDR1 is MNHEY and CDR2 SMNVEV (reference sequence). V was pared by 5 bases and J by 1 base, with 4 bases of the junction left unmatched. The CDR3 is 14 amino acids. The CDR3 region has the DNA TGTGCCAGCAGTAGACAGGGAAATAACTATGGCTACACCTTC. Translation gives CASSRQGNNYGYTF.

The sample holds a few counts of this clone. Here the CDR3 reads CASSQGQGGIATNEKLFF. CDR3 bases: TGCGCCAGCAGCCAGGGACAGGGGGGTATTGCAACTAATGAAAAACTGTTTTTT. This chain links TRBV4-1 with TRBJ1-4, with 11 nucleotides matching TRBD1. The CDR3 is 18 amino acids. Trimming removed 3 bases from V and 0 bases from J; junction bases left unmatched: 6. Germline V gene data show CDR1 as MGHRA and CDR2 as YSYEKL.

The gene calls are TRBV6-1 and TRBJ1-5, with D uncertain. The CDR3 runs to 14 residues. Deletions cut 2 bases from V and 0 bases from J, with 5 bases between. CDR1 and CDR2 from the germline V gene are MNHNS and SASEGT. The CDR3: CASSENGSNQPQHF. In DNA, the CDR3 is TGTGCCAGCAGTGAAAATGGTAGCAATCAGCCCCAGCATTTT.

CDR3 in DNA: TGTGCCAGTAGTATAGGGACACACGTGGGGCCCCAGCATTTT. This sequence encodes CASSIGTHVGPQHF. V usage is TRBV19 and J usage is TRBJ1-5, with a tentative D call TRBD1 (5 bases). Germline V gene data show CDR1 as LNHDA and CDR2 as SQIVND (reference sequence). V was cut by 1 base and J by 9 bases, with 13 bases left in between. The CDR3 runs 14 residues.

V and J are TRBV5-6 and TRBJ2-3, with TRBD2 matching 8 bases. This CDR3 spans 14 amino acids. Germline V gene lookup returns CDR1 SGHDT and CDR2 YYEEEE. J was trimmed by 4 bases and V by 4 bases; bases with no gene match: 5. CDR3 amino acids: CASSSRLAPDTQYF. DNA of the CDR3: TGTGCCAGCAGCAGCCGACTAGCGCCAGATACGCAGTATTTT.

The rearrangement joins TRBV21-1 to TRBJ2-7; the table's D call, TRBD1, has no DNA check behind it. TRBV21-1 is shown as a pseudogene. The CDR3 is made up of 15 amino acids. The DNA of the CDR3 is TGTGCCAGCAGCAAAAGGGACAGAAGCTCCTACGAGCAGTACTTC. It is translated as CASSKRDRSSYEQYF.

CDR3 nucleotides: TGTGCCAGCAGTTCGGGACAGGTTGAGCAGTACTTC. Protein sequence: CASSSGQVEQYF. The chain joins TRBV28 to TRBJ2-7, with TRBD1 matching 8 bases. The CDR3 covers 12 residues. The junction had 3 bases not matched to a gene; V was cut back by 4 bases and J by 7 bases. CDR1 and CDR2 from the germline V gene are MDHEN and SYDVKM.

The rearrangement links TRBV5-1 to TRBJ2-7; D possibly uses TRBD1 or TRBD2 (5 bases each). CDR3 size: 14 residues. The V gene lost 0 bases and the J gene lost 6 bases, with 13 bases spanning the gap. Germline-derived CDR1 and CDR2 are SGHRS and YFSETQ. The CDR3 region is CASSLGVGGSEQYF. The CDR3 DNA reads TGCGCCAGCAGCTTGGGGGTTGGGGGAAGCGAGCAGTACTTC.

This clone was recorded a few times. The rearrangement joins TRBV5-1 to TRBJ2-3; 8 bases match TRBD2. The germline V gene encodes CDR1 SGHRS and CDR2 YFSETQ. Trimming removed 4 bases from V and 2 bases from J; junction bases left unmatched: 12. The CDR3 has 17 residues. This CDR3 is CASSPVPGLGITDTQYF. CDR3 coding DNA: TGCGCCAGCAGCCCAGTCCCGGGACTAGGGATCACAGATACGCAGTATTTT.